This section outlines one T cell receptor beta chain sequence together with its context. Clones were read by immunoSEQ multiplex PCR, and TCRdb kept only the in-frame ones, dropping some. The sample holds about 1,700 clones, roughly three quarters seen once. This record comes from a study of tumour-infiltrating T cells in Burkitt lymphoma. Study-level background: Productive clonality predicted overall and progression-free survival.

Looked up from germline, CDR1 is SQVTM and CDR2 is ANQGSEA. The CDR3 spans 14 residues. V dropped 3 bases and J dropped 0 bases, with 9 bases sitting between them. The chain employs TRBV29-1 and TRBJ2-1; D call uncertain. The sample comprised tumor tissue. The TCR comes from a human donor with diffuse large B-cell lymphoma. The CDR3 nucleotides read TGCAGCGTTGACGGGCAGAGCTCCTACAATGAGCAGTTCTTC. This gives the protein CSVDGQSSYNEQFF.